This entry lists 28 T cell receptor beta chains sequenced from one sample in a study of T cell clonotyping in hematopoietic cell transplantation. The data were produced by immunoSEQ multiplex PCR, yet TCRdb's version contains in-frame clones alone and is incomplete. Seen here are 11,000 to 15,000 clones, around three fifths observed once, and the top ten hold about 8.8%. Sequenced sample: PBMCs. The receptors originated from a human donor who either received an allogeneic hematopoietic cell transplant for a myeloid malignancy or was a related donor (not recorded which). Some clones in this sample may be carry-over from other donors' samples.

The rearrangement links TRBV28 to TRBJ1-5; D is unclear. CDR3 length: 11 residues. Per the germline V gene, CDR1 is MDHEN and CDR2 is SYDVKM. Trimming pared 4 bases from V and 10 bases from J, leaving 8 bases between. The CDR3 nucleotides are TGTGCCAGCAGTTCACAACACCCCCAGCATTTT. This encodes CASSSQHPQHF. The variable domain in full, completed from reference TRBV28 and TRBJ1-5, reads DVKVTQSSRYLVKRTGEKVFLECVQDMDHENMFWYRQDPGLGLRLIYFSYDVKMKEKGDIPEGYSVSREKKERFSLILESASTNQTSMYLCASSSQHPQHFGDGTRLSIL.

Points on this clone: Compared with germline, one end of the junction differs, possibly owing to a read error. V and J are TRBV11-1 and TRBJ1-2; D gene uncertain. Looked up from germline, CDR1 is SGHAT and CDR2 is FQDESV (reference sequence). The CDR3 extends over 12 amino acids. In DNA, the CDR3 is TGTGCCAGCAGCTCCCCATGGGGTTCATCATACTTC. Protein sequence: CASSSPWGSSYF.

The chain links TRBV4-3 to TRBJ1-1, with D unresolved. Trimming removed 1 base at V and 3 bases at J, with 12 bases between. The CDR3 consists of 15 residues. Germline CDR1 and CDR2: LGHNA and YSLEER. The chain's CDR3 is CASSQVHSQYTEAFF. CDR3 coding DNA: TGCGCCAGCAGCCAAGTTCACAGCCAGTACACTGAAGCTTTCTTT.

The gene calls are TRBV5-4 and TRBJ2-5, with TRBD2 matching 11 bases. Trimming removed 5 bases from V and 4 bases from J; junction bases left unmatched: 4. The CDR3 sequence is 14 residues long. The germline gives CDR1 SGHNT, CDR2 YYREEE (reference sequence). CDR3 in DNA: TGTGCCAGCAGTTCCGGACTAGCGGGAGAGACCCAGTACTTC. Translated, it gives CASSSGLAGETQYF.

V is TRBV5-6 and J is TRBJ1-5; D is possibly TRBD1 (6 bases). This CDR3 spans 16 amino acids. Germline values: CDR1 SGHDT, CDR2 YYEEEE. Trimming stripped 0 bases from V and 7 bases from J, with 17 bases between. The CDR3 loop reads CASSLGAGAREQPQHF. In DNA, the CDR3 is TGTGCCAGCAGCTTGGGGGCGGGGGCGCGGGAGCAGCCCCAGCATTTT.

CDR3 amino acids: CASKDRVRNTEAFF. The DNA of the CDR3 is TGTGCCAGCAAGGACAGGGTAAGGAACACTGAAGCTTTCTTT. The genes are TRBV2 and TRBJ1-1; 8 bases agree with TRBD1. V lost 7 bases, J lost 1 base, and 5 bases stayed unmatched. This CDR3 region has 14 residues. Germline-derived CDR1 and CDR2 are SNHLY and FYNNEI.

This clone turned up a few times. This sequence joins TRBV18 and TRBJ2-3; D not resolved. This CDR3 has 13 residues. Trimming removed 6 bases from V and 4 bases from J, with 11 bases in between. Germline V lookup: CDR1 KGHSH, CDR2 LQKENI. In nucleotides, the CDR3 is TGTGCCAGCTCCCGTGCCCCCGCAGATACGCAGTATTTT. Its translation is CASSRAPADTQYF.

DNA for the CDR3: TGTGCCAGCAGTCGTCAACAGGGGGCAAGCGAGCAGTACTTC. This sequence encodes CASSRQQGASEQYF. This chain links TRBV2 with TRBJ2-7, with 9 bases aligning to TRBD1. Looked up from germline, CDR1 is SNHLY and CDR2 is FYNNEI. The junction had 8 bases not matched to a gene; V was cut back by 5 bases and J by 6 bases. CDR3 size: 14 residues.

V gene TRBV29-1 combines with J gene TRBJ2-2, with TRBD1 identical over 7 bases. V trimming: 5 bases; J trimming: 4 bases; junction bases outside the gene matches: 4. This CDR3 spans 13 amino acids. Germline lookup yields CDR1 SQVTM and CDR2 ANQGSEA. The CDR3 sequence: CSVRQGGTGELFF. Written as DNA, the CDR3 is TGCAGCGTTCGACAGGGCGGCACCGGGGAGCTGTTTTTT.

This rearrangement joins TRBV30 to TRBJ1-6, with 8 positions matching TRBD1. The V and J ends lost 3 bases and 7 bases, in that order; junction bases with no gene match: 11. Per the germline V gene, CDR1 is GTSNPN and CDR2 is SVGIG (reference sequence). The CDR3 runs to 16 residues. The DNA of the CDR3 is TGTGCCTGGAGACCCTGGCAGGGGGCGCGGAATTCACCCCTCCACTTT. This gives the protein CAWRPWQGARNSPLHF.

This clone was recorded a few times. The gene calls are TRBV28 and TRBJ2-1, with D unresolved. Germline CDR1 MDHEN, CDR2 SYDVKM. V was cut by 6 bases and J by 9 bases, with 18 bases left in between. CDR3 length: 14 amino acids. The CDR3: CASSLTVMVGEQFF. The CDR3 coding sequence is TGTGCCAGCAGCCTTACAGTCATGGTCGGTGAGCAGTTCTTC.

This rearrangement joins TRBV6-5 to TRBJ2-7, with D unclear. The CDR3 totals 12 residues. The V end was cut by 2 bases, the J end by 6 bases, with 8 bases between. Germline lookup yields CDR1 MNHEY and CDR2 SVGAGI. The chain's CDR3 is CASSYGSSEQYF. CDR3 coding DNA: TGTGCCAGCAGTTACGGTAGTTCCGAGCAGTACTTC.

The rearrangement uses TRBV4-3 and TRBJ1-4; D remains unclear. The CDR3 loop spans 16 amino acids. Germline V CDR1 and CDR2: LGHNA, YSLEER. V was shortened by 0 bases and J by 4 bases, with 12 bases between the two germline ends. The CDR3 DNA reads as TGCGCCAGCAGCCAAGATATGGGGATGGGTAATGAAAAACTGTTTTTT. Protein sequence: CASSQDMGMGNEKLFF.

The chain has TRBV30 and TRBJ2-1; no reliable D call. V was clipped by 0 bases and J by 7 bases, with 7 bases between them. Germline CDR1 and CDR2: GTSNPN and SVGIG (reference sequence). CDR3 length equals 12 residues. CDR3: CAWSVGRNEQFF. CDR3 in DNA: TGTGCCTGGAGTGTAGGTAGGAATGAGCAGTTCTTC. The full variable domain, its missing parts supplied by reference TRBV30 and TRBJ2-1, is SQTIHQWPATLVQPVGSPLSLECTVEGTSNPNLYWYRQAAGRGLQLLFYSVGIGQISSEVPQNLSASRPQDRQFILSSKKLLLSDSGFYLCAWSVGRNEQFFGPGTRLTVL.

This sequence joins TRBV2 and TRBJ2-7; D is possibly TRBD2 (5 bases). Germline CDR1 SNHLY, CDR2 FYNNEI. The CDR3 contains 12 residues. Trimming removed 6 bases at V and 3 bases at J, with 9 bases between. The DNA of the CDR3 is TGTGCCAGCAGGTACGGGAACTACGAGCAGTACTTC. This gives the protein CASRYGNYEQYF.

The chain recombines TRBV4-2 with TRBJ1-2, with a tentative D call TRBD1 (5 bases). This CDR3 is built from 15 residues. V lost 3 bases and J 4 bases, leaving 15 bases between the germline ends. Per germline, CDR1 LGHNA and CDR2 YNFKEQ. The CDR3 DNA is TGTGCCAGCAGCCATCGGGCCGGGGACGGCTATGGCTACACCTTC. It specifies CASSHRAGDGYGYTF.

V gene TRBV11-2 combines with J gene TRBJ1-1; perhaps TRBD1 as D (5 bases). The germline CDR1 and CDR2 sequences are SGHAT and FQNNGV. Trimming took off 4 bases at V and 4 bases at J, with 7 bases between the two ends. This CDR3 is built from 12 residues. CDR3 coding DNA: TGTGCCAGCAGCTCCCAGGGCACTGAAGCTTTCTTT. It codes for CASSSQGTEAFF.

The gene calls are TRBV7-2 and TRBJ2-7, with 12 bases identical to TRBD2. Germline-derived CDR1 and CDR2 are SGHTA and FQGNSA. The J segment lost 2 bases and the V segment lost 5 bases, leaving 4 bases of the junction unmatched. This CDR3 is built from 15 residues. CDR3 in DNA: TGTGCCAGCAGCGCCGGACTAGCGGGACCCTACGAGCAGTACTTC. This sequence encodes CASSAGLAGPYEQYF. Using reference TRBV7-2 and TRBJ2-7 for the parts outside the CDR3, the full variable domain is GAGVSQSPSNKVTEKGKDVELRCDPISGHTALYWYRQSLGQGLEFLIYFQGNSAPDKSGLPSDRFSAERTGGSVSTLTIQRTQQEDSAVYLCASSAGLAGPYEQYFGPGTRLTVT.

This sequence joins TRBV2 and TRBJ1-3, with a tentative D call TRBD1 (5 bases). The CDR3 spans 15 residues. Germline loops: CDR1 SNHLY, CDR2 FYNNEI. V was cut by 6 bases and J by 0 bases, with 12 bases left in between. This chain's CDR3 is CASRWGPSSGNTIYF. DNA for the CDR3: TGTGCCAGCAGGTGGGGACCGTCCTCTGGAAACACCATATATTTT.

The rearrangement links TRBV28 to TRBJ2-4; the D call may be TRBD1 or TRBD2 (5 bases each). Trimming took 3 bases from V and 7 from J, leaving 13 bases between them. This CDR3 contains 14 residues. Germline lookup yields CDR1 MDHEN and CDR2 SYDVKM. The CDR3: CASSFLYEGNIQYF. CDR3 in DNA: TGTGCCAGCAGTTTTTTGTATGAGGGGAACATTCAGTACTTC.

This CDR3 is CAWSVSDTQYF. CDR3 DNA sequence: TGTGCCTGGAGTGTTTCCGATACGCAGTATTTT. This chain joins TRBV30 and TRBJ2-3, with no clear D. This CDR3 is built from 11 residues. Germline V gene lookup returns CDR1 GTSNPN and CDR2 SVGIG (reference sequence). V shed 0 bases and J shed 6 bases, with 4 bases lying between them. The complete variable domain, with remaining parts taken from reference TRBV30 and TRBJ2-3, reads SQTIHQWPATLVQPVGSPLSLECTVEGTSNPNLYWYRQAAGRGLQLLFYSVGIGQISSEVPQNLSASRPQDRQFILSSKKLLLSDSGFYLCAWSVSDTQYFGPGTRLTVL.

The gene calls are TRBV29-1 and TRBJ2-7, with 10 positions matching TRBD1. J lost 3 bases, V lost 7 bases, and 6 bases had no gene match. There are 13 residues in the CDR3. Germline CDR1 SQVTM, CDR2 ANQGSEA. CDR3 residues: CSATWTGGYEQYF. The CDR3 nucleotides read TGCAGCGCTACTTGGACAGGGGGCTACGAGCAGTACTTC.

The chain links TRBV30 to TRBJ1-3; D gene ambiguous. Trimming pared 0 bases from V and 2 bases from J, leaving 14 bases between. The germline CDR1 and CDR2 sequences are GTSNPN and SVGIG (reference sequence). CDR3 length: 16 residues. The chain's CDR3 is CAWSVPPLGPGNTIYF. The CDR3 region has the DNA TGTGCCTGGAGTGTTCCCCCTCTGGGTCCTGGAAACACCATATATTTT.

The CDR3 protein is CASIRGSSGNTIYF. The CDR3 bases are TGTGCCAGCATTCGCGGCTCCTCTGGAAACACCATATATTTT. This chain links TRBV28 with TRBJ1-3; D is unclear. The germline gives CDR1 MDHEN, CDR2 SYDVKM. V lost 7 bases, J lost 0 bases, and 10 bases lay in between. The CDR3 consists of 14 residues.

This clone has only a few counts. The chain recombines TRBV19 with TRBJ2-4; 7 bases fit TRBD1. Germline trimming cut 3 bases from V and 0 bases from J; bases unmatched to any gene: 11. Germline CDR1 LNHDA, CDR2 SQIVND (reference sequence). The CDR3 loop spans 18 amino acids. CDR3 sequence (DNA): TGTGCCAGTAGTATCGGACAGGTCAGATATCTAGCCAAAAACATTCAGTACTTC. Its protein is CASSIGQVRYLAKNIQYF.

This chain connects TRBV25-1 to TRBJ1-1; D might be TRBD1 (5 bases). This CDR3 has 17 amino acids. The germline V gene has CDR1 MGHDK and CDR2 SYGVNS. The ends were cut back, 5 bases at V and 3 bases at J, with 22 bases in the middle. CDR3 coding DNA: TGTGCCAGCAGTCTCCTAGGGGTCCAGGGCGGGGACACTGAAGCTTTCTTT. It yields the protein CASSLLGVQGGDTEAFF.

The chain links TRBV6-6 to TRBJ1-1, with D possibly being TRBD1 (5 bases). V was cut by 6 bases and J by 5 bases, with 13 bases left in between. CDR1 is MNHNY and CDR2 is SVGAGI in the germline V gene (reference sequence). The CDR3 covers 13 residues. This chain's CDR3 is CASRGGGVTEAFF. Here the CDR3 DNA reads TGTGCCAGCAGGGGGGGAGGGGTAACTGAAGCTTTCTTT.

The genes are TRBV30 and TRBJ2-5, with no clear D. Germline loops: CDR1 GTSNPN, CDR2 SVGIG (reference sequence). V gave up 1 base and J gave up 4 bases, with 10 bases separating them. This CDR3 has 13 amino acids. This CDR3 reads CAWSGGITETQYF. In nucleotides, the CDR3 is TGTGCCTGGAGTGGGGGAATTACAGAGACCCAGTACTTC.